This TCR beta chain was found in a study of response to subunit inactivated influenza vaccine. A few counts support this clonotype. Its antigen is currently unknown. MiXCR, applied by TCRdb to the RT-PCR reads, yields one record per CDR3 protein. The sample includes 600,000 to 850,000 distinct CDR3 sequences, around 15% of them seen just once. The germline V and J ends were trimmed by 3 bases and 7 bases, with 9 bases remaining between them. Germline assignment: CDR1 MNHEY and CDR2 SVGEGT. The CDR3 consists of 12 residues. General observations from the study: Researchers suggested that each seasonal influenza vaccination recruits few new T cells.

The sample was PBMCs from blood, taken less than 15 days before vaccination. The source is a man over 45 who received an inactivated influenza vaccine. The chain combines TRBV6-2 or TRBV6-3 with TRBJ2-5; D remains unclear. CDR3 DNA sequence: TGTGCCAGCAGTTATACCCCCCCGACCCAGTACTTC. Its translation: CASSYTPPTQYF.